A selection of T cell receptor beta chains follows, all from one sample in a study of read filtering for tumor transcriptome and immune sequencing. Each CDR3 protein gets one entry after TCRdb re-called the reads with MiXCR. The sample lists roughly 67,000 distinct CDR3 sequences; approximately 18% were seen once. The specimen sequenced was a population of CD138-negative cells sorted from bone marrow. The source is a donor aged 40 or older with multiple myeloma. The CDR3 runs from the conserved cysteine through the conserved F or W.

J gene | V gene | CDR3 protein
TRBJ2-5 | TRBV19 | CASSMFGTSLGQETQYF
TRBJ2-1 | TRBV9 | CASSVAGNNEQFF
TRBJ2-2 | TRBV10-3 | CATISTDYTGELFF
TRBJ1-4 | TRBV19 | CASSNSGATNEKLFF
TRBJ2-5 | TRBV7-8 | CASSLRRFQETQYF
TRBJ1-5 | TRBV4-1 | CASSQEGYRQPQHF
TRBJ2-5 | TRBV14 | CASSQMRRETQYF
TRBJ1-2 | TRBV30 | CAWRFHRNYGYTF
TRBJ2-7 | TRBV20-1 | CSARATSGGEQYF
TRBJ2-3 | TRBV10-3 | CAISESYTQYF
TRBJ2-7 | TRBV28 | CASSHSLAGGTSYEQYF
TRBJ1-2 | TRBV2 | CASSVSQGDSDYTF
TRBJ2-1 | TRBV12-3/TRBV12-4 | CASRSDGDNEQFF
TRBJ2-5 | TRBV7-2 | CASSWTGEETQYF
TRBJ2-5 | TRBV4-1 | CASSQDSGQYETQYF
TRBJ2-2 | TRBV19 | CASSLGAANTGELFF
TRBJ2-6 | TRBV10-3 | CAISDRGRVGANVLTF
TRBJ2-2 | TRBV5-1 | CASSPGLAGGLNTGELFF
TRBJ2-7 | TRBV19 | CASSSSLAGYYEQYF
TRBJ1-1 | TRBV10-3 | CAISLGQGGTEAFF
TRBJ2-3 | TRBV2 | CASKPPGTRTDTQYF
TRBJ2-2 | TRBV20-1 | CSASGLAGGLTNTGELFF
TRBJ1-2 | TRBV2 | CASRARTGYGYTF
TRBJ2-7 | TRBV6-2/TRBV6-3 | CASGVAGSYEQYF
TRBJ1-2 | TRBV2 | CASRFGGNYGYTF
TRBJ1-1 | TRBV6-5 | CASSVDRRNTEAFF
TRBJ2-3 | TRBV19 | CASTVDMDRTDTQYF
TRBJ2-7 | TRBV6-5 | CASSSFLTSGRPSYEQYF
TRBJ2-7 | TRBV20-1 | CSARDRGGRLEQYF
TRBJ2-7 | TRBV20-1 | CSARGSYEQYF
TRBJ1-2 | TRBV14 | CASSQDAGTYGYTF
TRBJ1-3 | TRBV20-1 | CSARGLRGAGNTIYF